This TCR beta chain derives from a study of cytomegalovirus exposure and HLA in healthy donors. Background on the study: For the roughly 400 genotyped donors, over 80% fell within the Caucasian-associated ancestry cluster. Points from the study as a whole: Previous analysis showed most TCR beta V segments were productive about 87% or about 30% of the time.

Primers for the PCR totalled 60 Vbeta and 13 Jbeta. Here immunoSEQ multiplex PCR was the method, and the copy in TCRdb shows in-frame clones only, minus some. The profile covers around 180,000 clones, with about 88% appearing a single time and 0.2% to 0.3% taken by the ten largest. The CDR3 loop spans 12 amino acids. After removal of 9 bases from V and 3 bases from J, the junction contained 2 bases not matched to a gene. Germline V gives CDR1 LNHDA, CDR2 SQIVND (reference sequence). A note on this clone: Its antigen is undetermined.

The chain links TRBV19 to TRBJ1-5, with 7 bases identical to TRBD1. Sequenced material: PBMCs. The sequence came from a girl under two years old in good health and CMV-seronegative. This chain's CDR3 is CASRGVNQPQHF. The CDR3 coding sequence is TGTGCCAGCAGGGGGGTCAATCAGCCCCAGCATTTT.